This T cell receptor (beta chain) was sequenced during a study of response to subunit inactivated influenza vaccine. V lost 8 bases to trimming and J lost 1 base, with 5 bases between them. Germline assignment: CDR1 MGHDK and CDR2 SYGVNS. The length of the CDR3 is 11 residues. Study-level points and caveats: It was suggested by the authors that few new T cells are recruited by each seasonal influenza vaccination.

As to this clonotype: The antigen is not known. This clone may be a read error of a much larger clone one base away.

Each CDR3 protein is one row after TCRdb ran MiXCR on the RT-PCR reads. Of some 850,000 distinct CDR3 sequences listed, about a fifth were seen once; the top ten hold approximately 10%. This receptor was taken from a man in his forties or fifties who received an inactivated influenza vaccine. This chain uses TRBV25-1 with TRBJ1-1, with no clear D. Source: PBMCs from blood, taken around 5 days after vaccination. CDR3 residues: CASGQNTEAFF. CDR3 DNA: TGTGCCAGCGGCCAGAACACTGAAGCTTTCTTT.